The 9 T cell receptor beta chains reported below all come from one sample, sequenced in a study of shared T cell receptors in the human thymus. Assay: immunoSEQ multiplex PCR; the TCRdb copy retains only in-frame clones and omits some. The sample has approximately 730,000 clones, 80% to 90% seen once; the top ten hold 0.0095% to 0.011%. This same sample was also taken into another study, of human thymus T cells.

Input material: thymocytes. The origin of the receptors is a girl under two years old with a congenital heart defect.

This clone was seen once. This chain joins TRBV5-1 and TRBJ2-7; the D gene is possibly TRBD1 (6 bases). V lost 7 bases to trimming and J lost 2 bases, with 10 bases between them. The germline CDR1 and CDR2 sequences are SGHRS and YFSETQ. The CDR3 spans 12 residues. CDR3 in amino acids: CASWDTPYEQYF. CDR3 nucleotide sequence: TGCGCCAGCTGGGACACTCCCTACGAGCAGTACTTC.

This clone was detected only a few times. This CDR3 is CASSCGTSRLGQPQHF. In nucleotides, the CDR3 is TGTGCCAGTAGCTGTGGGACTTCCAGATTGGGTCAGCCCCAGCATTTT. The V and J genes are TRBV19 and TRBJ1-5; tentative D call: TRBD1 (5 bases). This CDR3 has 16 residues. With 6 bases removed from V and 6 bases from J, the gap between germline ends came to 21 bases. Germline-derived CDR1 and CDR2 are LNHDA and SQIVND (reference sequence).

This clone has only a few counts. This chain connects TRBV9 to TRBJ2-2; TRBD1 agrees at 7 bases. Germline CDR1 reads SGDLS; CDR2 reads YYNGEE. This CDR3 is built from 17 residues. J was trimmed by 2 bases and V by 0 bases; bases with no gene match: 7. CDR3 nucleotides: TGTGCCAGCAGCGTAGGGGGGACAGCGTCAAACACCGGGGAGCTGTTTTTT. Its translation: CASSVGGTASNTGELFF.

V and J are TRBV11-2 and TRBJ2-7; D is unresolved. The length of the CDR3 is 14 residues. The V gene lost 4 bases and the J gene lost 0 bases, with 10 bases spanning the gap. CDR1 SGHAT and CDR2 FQNNGV come from the germline V gene. The CDR3 here is CASSSRSLSYEQYF. For the CDR3, the DNA is TGTGCCAGCAGCTCAAGGAGTCTCTCCTACGAGCAGTACTTC.

This chain links TRBV27 with TRBJ2-7; TRBD2 is a possible D gene (5 bases). Germline lookup yields CDR1 MNHEY and CDR2 SMNVEV (reference sequence). V was clipped by 4 bases and J by 7 bases, with 38 bases between them. CDR3 length equals 21 residues. The CDR3 DNA reads as TGTGCCAGCAGTTATCGGAGCAGCCTAGCAGAAACGTGGCGCCTTCCTCGGGAGCAGTACTTC. Translation gives CASSYRSSLAETWRLPREQYF.

CDR3 residues: CASSLLYMAGQPKLYYGYTF. DNA of the CDR3: TGTGCCAGCAGTTTACTTTATATGGCGGGACAGCCAAAACTTTACTATGGCTACACCTTC. J is TRBJ1-2 and V is TRBV27; 7 nucleotides match TRBD1. V gave up 2 bases and J gave up 3 bases; unmatched junction bases: 21. The germline gives CDR1 MNHEY, CDR2 SMNVEV (reference sequence). The CDR3 spans 20 residues.

The V call is TRBV5-8, the J call TRBJ1-2, with 9 nucleotides matching TRBD1. The J segment lost 7 bases and the V segment lost 5 bases, leaving 12 bases of the junction unmatched. Germline values: CDR1 SGHTS, CDR2 YDEGEE. This CDR3 is 15 amino acids long. The CDR3 loop reads CASRTPTGTGLGYTF. CDR3 sequence (DNA): TGTGCCAGCAGGACCCCGACCGGGACAGGGCTTGGCTACACCTTC.

The chain carries TRBV5-1 and TRBJ2-7; D is perhaps TRBD1 (6 bases). Trimming removed 7 bases from V and 0 bases from J, with 14 bases in between. Germline V gene data show CDR1 as SGHRS and CDR2 as YFSETQ. The CDR3 spans 14 residues. CDR3 protein: CASRGQTHSYEQYF. Written as DNA, the CDR3 is TGCGCCAGCCGAGGACAGACGCACTCCTACGAGCAGTACTTC. Full variable domain (outside the CDR3, taken from reference TRBV5-1 and TRBJ2-7): KAGVTQTPRYLIKTRGQQVTLSCSPISGHRSVSWYQQTPGQGLQFLFEYFSETQRNKGNFPGRFSGRQFSNSRSEMNVSTLELGDSALYLCASRGQTHSYEQYFGPGTRLTVT.

V and J are TRBV30 and TRBJ2-7; D ambiguous. The CDR3 contains 13 residues. CDR1 is GTSNPN, CDR2 SVGIG, per germline (reference sequence). The V end was cut by 1 base, the J end by 4 bases, with 11 bases between. CDR3 bases: TGTGCCTGGAGTGCGCGAGACGGGTACGAGCAGTACTTC. It translates to CAWSARDGYEQYF.